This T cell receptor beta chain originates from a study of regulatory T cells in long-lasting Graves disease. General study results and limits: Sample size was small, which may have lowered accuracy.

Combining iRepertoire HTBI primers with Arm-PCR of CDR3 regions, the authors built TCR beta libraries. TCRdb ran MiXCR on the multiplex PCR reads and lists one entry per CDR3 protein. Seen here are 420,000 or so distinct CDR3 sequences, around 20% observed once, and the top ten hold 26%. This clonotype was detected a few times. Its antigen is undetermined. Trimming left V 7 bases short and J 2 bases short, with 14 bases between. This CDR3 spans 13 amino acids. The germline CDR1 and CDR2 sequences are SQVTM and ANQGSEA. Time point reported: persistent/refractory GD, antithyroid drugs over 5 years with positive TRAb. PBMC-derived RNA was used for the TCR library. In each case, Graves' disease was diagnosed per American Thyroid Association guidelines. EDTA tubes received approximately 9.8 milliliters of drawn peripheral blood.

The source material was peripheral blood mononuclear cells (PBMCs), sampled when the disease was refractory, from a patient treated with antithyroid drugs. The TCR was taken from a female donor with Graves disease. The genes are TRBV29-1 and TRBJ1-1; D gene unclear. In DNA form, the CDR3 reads TGCAGCGCTGGAAGGAGCTATAACACTGAAGCTTTCTTT. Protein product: CSAGRSYNTEAFF. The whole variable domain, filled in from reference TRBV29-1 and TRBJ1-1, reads SAVISQKPSRDICQRGTSLTIQCQVDSQVTMMFWYRQQPGQSLTLIATANQGSEATYESGFVIDKFPISRPNLTFSTLTVSNMSPEDSSIYLCSAGRSYNTEAFFGQGTRLTVV.